This TCR beta chain appears in the sequencing data of a study of T-cell memory formation after mild COVID-19. Study-wide results and caveats: Contracting CD4+ clones sat mainly in CM and EM; CD8+ in EMRA.

A few counts support this clonotype. Its antigen is unidentified. Mismatch with germline at one junction end may stem from a read error. Constant-segment-primed 5'RACE gave TCR alpha and TCR beta cDNA libraries with sample barcodes and UMIs. TCRdb reprocessed the 5' RACE reads with MiXCR, giving one entry per CDR3 protein. This table holds around 390,000 distinct CDR3 sequences, approximately 15% found once. The CDR3 consists of 15 residues. Germline V gene data show CDR1 as MNHEY and CDR2 as SVGAGI. The chain carries TRBV6-5 and TRBJ2-1; 7 positions match TRBD2. The material sequenced was PBMCs or a T cell subset sorted from them (not recorded which). The sequence derives from a young man who had mild COVID-19 (a few samples of this study predate the infection). Cell type and time point are not known. The CDR3 is CASSYSGLGYSEQFF. In DNA, the CDR3 is TGTGCCAGCAGTTACTCTGGACTAGGGTACAGTGAGCAGTTCTTC.